Listed here is a single TCR beta chain. There are 13 residues in the CDR3. Trimming pared 4 bases from V and 6 bases from J, leaving 13 bases between. Germline CDR1 and CDR2: MDHEN and SYDVKM. The data were obtained in a study of blood T cell repertoires in COVID-19. As for the study in general: Whether acute or convalescent, the COVID-19 samples came from the United States, Italy and Spain. The cDNA or gDNA used as material had been derived from T cells, B-cell-depleted T cells, or PBMCs.

Authors' methods: Nucleated cell counts were estimated from reference gene primer amplification. Sequencing used immunoSEQ multiplex PCR; TCRdb keeps in-frame clones, though not all of them. The D gene and trimming were derived from the DNA, and the V and J assignments and clone size from that table. The data show fewer than 200,000 clones, about 74% seen once. The TCR originated in an elderly woman with acute or convalescent COVID-19. The genes are TRBV28 and TRBJ2-7; maybe TRBD2 (6 bases). The sequenced sample consisted of peripheral blood. In nucleotides, the CDR3 is TGTGCCAGCAGTTCGGGACTCCGGGGCGAGCAGTACTTC. It is translated as CASSSGLRGEQYF.